Each of the 28 T cell receptor beta chains below was sequenced from the same sample in a study of blood T cell repertoires in COVID-19. Data came from immunoSEQ multiplex PCR; TCRdb stores just in-frame clones and leaves some out. Among under 150,000 clones listed, less than 90% were seen once. The sample was PBMCs or T cells enriched from blood (not recorded which). These receptors all stem from a woman aged 45-65 years who had recovered from COVID-19.

This clone was counted between two and nine times. This chain joins TRBV29-1 and TRBJ1-2, with 7 bases that match TRBD1. The V segment lost 6 bases and the J segment 7 bases; nucleotides outside the gene matches: 14. The CDR3 runs to 14 residues. Looked up from germline, CDR1 is SQVTM and CDR2 is ANQGSEA. The CDR3 loop reads CSVAEEGAATGYTF. The DNA of the CDR3 is TGCAGCGTCGCTGAAGAGGGGGCGGCAACTGGCTACACCTTC.

This sequence joins TRBV6-5 and TRBJ1-1, with unresolved D. V lost 6 bases and J lost 0, with 8 bases in between. Germline CDR1 is MNHEY and CDR2 is SVGAGI. This CDR3 is 13 amino acids long. This CDR3 is CASSGVLNTEAFF. DNA for the CDR3: TGTGCCAGCAGCGGGGTCCTGAACACTGAAGCTTTCTTT.

The rearrangement uses TRBV9 and TRBJ2-3, with 10 bases lining up with TRBD1. Germline trimming cut 0 bases from V and 2 bases from J; bases unmatched to any gene: 6. The CDR3 length is 17 residues. Germline CDR1 SGDLS, CDR2 YYNGEE. The CDR3 loop reads CASSVGGQGSLTDTQYF. CDR3 bases: TGTGCCAGCAGCGTAGGGGGACAGGGGTCCCTCACAGATACGCAGTATTTT. The entire variable domain, with the rest obtained from reference TRBV9 and TRBJ2-3, is as follows: DSGVTQTPKHLITATGQRVTLRCSPRSGDLSVYWYQQSLDQGLQFLIQYYNGEERAKGNILERFSAQQFPDLHSELNLSSLELGDSALYFCASSVGGQGSLTDTQYFGPGTRLTVL.

The rearrangement uses TRBV6-1 and TRBJ1-3; 9 bases are a match to TRBD1. Per the germline V gene, CDR1 is MNHNS and CDR2 is SASEGT. V shed 4 bases and J 3 bases; nucleotides not matched to a gene: 7. The length of the CDR3 is 16 residues. The CDR3: CASSVLQGAFGNTIYF. The CDR3 nucleotides are TGTGCCAGCAGTGTCCTACAGGGGGCTTTTGGAAACACCATATATTTT.

V gene TRBV18 combines with J gene TRBJ2-7; D call uncertain. Germline loops: CDR1 KGHSH, CDR2 LQKENI. V gave up 2 bases and J gave up 3 bases, with 8 bases separating them. The CDR3 consists of 13 residues. The CDR3 spells CASSPGENYEQYF. CDR3 DNA sequence: TGTGCCAGCTCACCAGGAGAGAACTACGAGCAGTACTTC.

The gene calls are TRBV5-4 and TRBJ2-4; possibly TRBD2 for D (5 bases). Per germline, CDR1 SGHNT and CDR2 YYREEE (reference sequence). The CDR3 sequence is 16 residues long. The V end lost 4 bases, the J end lost 2 bases, and 16 bases lay between the germline ends. CDR3 amino acids: CASSPAGLLTKNIQYF. The CDR3 bases are TGTGCCAGCAGCCCCGCGGGTTTGCTAACCAAAAACATTCAGTACTTC.

This chain connects TRBV6-2 or TRBV6-3 to TRBJ1-5; 8 nucleotides line up with TRBD1. V shed 4 bases and J 5 bases; nucleotides not matched to a gene: 10. Germline V gene data show CDR1 as MNHEY and CDR2 as SVGEGT. The length of the CDR3 is 16 residues. The CDR3 nucleotides read TGTGCCAGCAGTTTCTCCGAGGACAGGGCGGATCAGCCCCAGCATTTT. Its protein is CASSFSEDRADQPQHF.

The chain carries TRBV19 and TRBJ2-2, with unresolved D. V was cut by 6 bases and J by 4 bases, with 15 bases left in between. The germline V gene encodes CDR1 LNHDA and CDR2 SQIVND (reference sequence). CDR3 length equals 15 residues. The CDR3 DNA sequence: TGTGCCAGTAGGACTCTAGGTGTTAGCACCGGGGAGCTGTTTTTT. Its translation is CASRTLGVSTGELFF.

The J gene is TRBJ1-2, the V gene TRBV29-1; D uncertain. CDR1 is SQVTM and CDR2 is ANQGSEA in the germline V gene. V gave up 0 bases and J gave up 1 base, with 6 bases separating them. This CDR3 region has 13 residues. The CDR3 is CSVEDGVNYGYTF. The CDR3 nucleotides read TGCAGCGTTGAAGACGGGGTTAACTATGGCTACACCTTC.

This sequence joins TRBV7-3 and TRBJ1-2; D gene uncertain. V lost 5 bases, J lost 4 bases, and 11 bases lay in between. The germline V gene has CDR1 SGHTA and CDR2 FQGTGA. This CDR3 is 13 amino acids long. CDR3 nucleotide sequence: TGTGCCAGCAGCGCCGTCGAGGGCTATGGCTACACCTTC. It codes for CASSAVEGYGYTF.

This clone was seen more than once but under ten times. The chain is built from TRBV10-3 and TRBJ2-3, with 9 nucleotides matching TRBD2. The CDR3 consists of 19 residues. Germline-derived CDR1 and CDR2 are ENHRY and SYGVKD. V gave up 0 bases and J gave up 3 bases; unmatched junction bases: 13. This chain's CDR3 is CAISESTGGASGATDTQYF. The DNA for the CDR3 is TGTGCCATCAGTGAGTCGACAGGTGGGGCTAGCGGGGCTACAGATACGCAGTATTTT.

The CDR3 nucleotides read TGTGCCAGTAGTATAACGGTCCTGCGGCGAGAGACCCAGTACTTC. It encodes CASSITVLRRETQYF. The V call is TRBV19, the J call TRBJ2-5; D gene ambiguous. The germline gives CDR1 LNHDA, CDR2 SQIVND (reference sequence). CDR3 size: 15 residues. V lost 2 bases and J 4 bases, leaving 14 bases between the germline ends.

The V gene is TRBV7-3, the J gene TRBJ2-1; TRBD2 agrees at 11 bases. The J segment lost 7 bases and the V segment lost 6 bases, leaving 8 bases of the junction unmatched. This CDR3 spans 15 amino acids. Germline lookup yields CDR1 SGHTA and CDR2 FQGTGA. Here the CDR3 DNA reads TGTGCCAGCAGTCCACTAGCGGGGGCGGTAAATGAGCAGTTCTTC. This encodes CASSPLAGAVNEQFF.

The chain uses TRBV6-5 and TRBJ1-6, with D tentatively TRBD1 (6 bases). This CDR3 is built from 13 residues. Trimming pared 6 bases from V and 7 bases from J, leaving 10 bases between. CDR1 and CDR2 from the germline V gene are MNHEY and SVGAGI. CDR3 amino acids: CASRDSQNSPLHF. In nucleotides, the CDR3 is TGTGCCAGCAGGGACAGTCAGAATTCACCCCTCCACTTT.

This chain uses TRBV18 with TRBJ2-7; 8 bases agree with TRBD1. V lost 5 bases to trimming and J lost 3 bases; unmatched junction nucleotides: 6. In germline, CDR1 is KGHSH, CDR2 LQKENI. The CDR3 loop spans 14 amino acids. The CDR3 sequence is CASSSGTGDYEQYF. The CDR3 region has the DNA TGTGCCAGCTCATCCGGGACAGGTGACTACGAGCAGTACTTC. The full variable domain, rest sourced from reference TRBV18 and TRBJ2-7, is NAGVMQNPRHLVRRRGQEARLRCSPMKGHSHVYWYRQLPEEGLKFMVYLQKENIIDESGMPKERFSAEFPKEGPSILRIQQVVRGDSAAYFCASSSGTGDYEQYFGPGTRLTVT.

The chain recombines TRBV9 with TRBJ1-2; D is uncertain. Trimming left V 0 bases short and J 8 bases short, with 14 bases between. CDR1 and CDR2 from the germline V gene are SGDLS and YYNGEE. CDR3 size: 14 residues. CDR3 residues: CASSVVVYLSGYTF. CDR3 in DNA: TGTGCCAGCAGCGTAGTGGTCTACCTCTCAGGCTACACCTTC.

The chain couples TRBV5-4 to TRBJ1-1; D unresolved. The CDR3 spans 16 residues. Trimming took 4 bases from V and 0 from J, leaving 16 bases between them. The germline gives CDR1 SGHNT, CDR2 YYREEE (reference sequence). The CDR3 reads CASSGPSRLMNTEAFF. CDR3 nucleotides: TGTGCCAGCAGCGGGCCATCCAGGCTGATGAACACTGAAGCTTTCTTT.

The chain employs TRBV5-8 and TRBJ1-4; D not certain. V lost 1 base and J 6 bases, leaving 13 bases between the germline ends. Germline CDR1 SGHTS, CDR2 YDEGEE. This CDR3 is 15 amino acids long. DNA for the CDR3: TGTGCCAGCAGCTTGCCGGAGGGCCAATATGAAAAACTGTTTTTT. Its translation: CASSLPEGQYEKLFF.

This chain uses TRBV6-2 or TRBV6-3 with TRBJ2-7; 9 bases line up with TRBD2. The CDR3 loop spans 13 amino acids. Germline CDR1 MNHEY, CDR2 SVGEGT. The ends lost 6 bases at V and 7 bases at J; junction bases unmatched: 7. CDR3 coding DNA: TGTGCCAGCAGCATTGGCGGGGGGGCAGAGCAGTACTTC. Residues: CASSIGGGAEQYF.

The V call is TRBV5-4, the J call TRBJ2-7; possibly TRBD1 for D (6 bases). Germline CDR1 is SGHNT and CDR2 is YYREEE (reference sequence). V lost 0 bases to trimming and J lost 5 bases, with 9 bases between them. The length of the CDR3 is 13 residues. In nucleotides, the CDR3 is TGTGCCAGCAGCTTGGGGACAGCACACGAGCAGTACTTC. It encodes CASSLGTAHEQYF.

The rearrangement links TRBV27 to TRBJ2-6, with D tentatively TRBD1 (6 bases). Trimming removed 6 bases at V and 4 bases at J, with 13 bases between. The germline V gene encodes CDR1 MNHEY and CDR2 SMNVEV (reference sequence). The CDR3 has 15 residues. DNA of the CDR3: TGTGCCAGCAGGCCGACAGGATACGGGGCCAACGTCCTGACTTTC. Its protein product is CASRPTGYGANVLTF.

The rearrangement uses TRBV18 and TRBJ1-1; D remains ambiguous. This CDR3 is 13 amino acids long. V lost 6 bases, J lost 0 bases, and 8 bases lay in between. The V gene's germline CDR1 is KGHSH and CDR2 LQKENI. CDR3 nucleotide sequence: TGTGCCAGCTCGCCGGGGATGAACACTGAAGCTTTCTTT. It codes for CASSPGMNTEAFF.

The CDR3: CASSITIGAGGQETQYF. CDR3 sequence (DNA): TGTGCCAGTAGTATAACCATCGGGGCAGGGGGTCAAGAGACCCAGTACTTC. V gene TRBV19 combines with J gene TRBJ2-5, with 7 bases that match TRBD1. Germline CDR1 and CDR2: LNHDA and SQIVND (reference sequence). The V and J ends lost 2 bases and 2 bases, in that order; junction bases with no gene match: 11. This CDR3 has 17 residues.

This clone showed up just once. The V and J genes are TRBV6-5 and TRBJ1-2; a weak D match, TRBD1 (6 bases). Germline V gene lookup returns CDR1 MNHEY and CDR2 SVGAGI. The CDR3 loop spans 15 amino acids. The V end was cut by 6 bases, the J end by 2 bases, with 16 bases between. The CDR3 DNA sequence: TGTGCCAGCAGGGGAAGGACAGCGCCAAACTATGGCTACACCTTC. It translates to CASRGRTAPNYGYTF.

The gene calls are TRBV4-1 and TRBJ2-2; possibly TRBD2 for D (6 bases). Trimming took off 1 base at V and 6 bases at J, with 12 bases between the two ends. CDR1 is MGHRA, CDR2 YSYEKL, per germline. The CDR3 is made up of 15 amino acids. The CDR3 coding sequence is TGCGCCAGCAGCCAAGGGCTAGCGACGTCCGGGGAGCTGTTTTTT. This sequence encodes CASSQGLATSGELFF.

This chain joins TRBV14 and TRBJ2-3; the D is unclear. The ends were cut back, 5 bases at V and 4 bases at J, with 13 bases in the middle. Germline V lookup: CDR1 SGHDN, CDR2 FVKESK. The CDR3 consists of 14 residues. The CDR3 sequence is CASSYTHPPDTQYF. The CDR3 DNA reads as TGTGCCAGCAGCTACACCCACCCCCCAGATACGCAGTATTTT.

The V gene is TRBV12-3 or TRBV12-4, the J gene TRBJ1-5, with D unresolved. This CDR3 is built from 13 residues. Trimming cost V 2 bases and J 4 bases, with 6 bases left between them. CDR3 coding DNA: TGTGCCAGCAGTTTACAGAATAATCAGCCCCAGCATTTT. Translated: CASSLQNNQPQHF.

This chain links TRBV6-5 with TRBJ2-7, with a weak D call TRBD1 (5 bases). Germline V gene sequence: CDR1 MNHEY, CDR2 SVGAGI. The CDR3 runs 12 residues. V lost 5 bases, J lost 7 bases, and 12 bases lay in between. CDR3: CASSRPGQEQYF. The CDR3 coding sequence is TGTGCCAGCAGTAGGCCAGGGCAGGAGCAGTACTTC.